This TCR beta chain is from a study of metastatic and nonmetastatic thyroid tumors. Study-wide results and caveats: The reported finding was significantly higher TCR beta diversity in malignant thyroid tumors relative to benign nodules, in blood and tumor.

Worth noting for this clone: Antigen specificity is unknown.

Patients underwent thyroid surgery, and none had received any treatment before it. Under the authors' procedure: The study built a papillary thyroid cancer distant-metastasis classifier from CDR3 differences across clinicopathological groups. TCRdb re-processed the PCR reads through MiXCR. The V and J calls here are based on TCRdb, not the publication. The table lists over 9,000 clones, around 30% of them singletons. The TCR comes from a male donor with papillary thyroid cancer or a benign thyroid nodule (not recorded which). Some clones in this sample may be carry-over from other donors' samples. Sequenced material: adjacent normal tissue.

The CDR3 bases are TGTGCCAGCAGCTTAGTAGGGGGAATGGGTGAAAAACTGTTTTTT. Its protein is CASSLVGGMGEKLFF. The chain recombines TRBV11-2 with TRBJ1-4, with D perhaps matching TRBD1 (6 bases). The CDR3 has 15 amino acids. From germline, CDR1 is SGHAT and CDR2 FQNNGV. Trimming took off 1 base at V and 7 bases at J, with 13 bases between the two ends.